This TCR beta chain was observed in a study of blood T cell repertoires in COVID-19. TCRdb's copy holds only in-frame clones and misses some; the assay was immunoSEQ multiplex PCR. The sample has some 150,000 clones; approximately 90% are singletons. Germline CDR1 and CDR2: ENHRY and SYGVKD. The CDR3 runs 16 residues. Trimming stripped 7 bases from V and 6 bases from J, with 24 bases between. The source is a woman aged 60 to 75 with active or convalescent COVID-19. Sample: peripheral blood. This sequence joins TRBV10-3 and TRBJ1-2; a weak D match, TRBD1 (5 bases). CDR3 DNA: TGTGCCATCACTCCCACCCTTGCACAGGTTGGGGATGGCTACACCTTC. Its translation: CAITPTLAQVGDGYTF.